This T cell receptor beta chain was recorded in a study of blood T cells in healthy people across ages. Overall study results and limits: Compared with aged donors, long-lived donors showed fewer expanded clones, suggesting selection.

Combining a sample-barcoded 5' primer with a J-beta primer mix, a second PCR ran for roughly 7 to 12 cycles. TCRdb redid the calling of the 5' RACE reads with MiXCR, one entry per CDR3 protein. The sample includes about 1.6 million distinct CDR3 sequences, about 35% seen only once; the top ten take 11%. The CDR3 totals 14 residues. CDR1 is LGHDT, CDR2 YNNKEL, per germline (reference sequence). With V trimmed by 6 bases and J by 5 bases, 5 bases remained unmatched. Ranging in age from about 6 to 100, the donors were healthy Caucasian individuals from Russia. The extraction recovered at least 5.5 micrograms of total RNA per sample. On this clonotype itself: Its specificity is unknown.

This clonotype originated in a woman in her twenties or thirties in good health. The genes are TRBV3-1 and TRBJ2-1, with TRBD2 identical over 9 bases. Sample: blood. This CDR3 reads CASRTSGPNNEQFF. The CDR3 region has the DNA TGTGCCAGCAGGACTAGCGGACCTAACAATGAGCAGTTCTTC.